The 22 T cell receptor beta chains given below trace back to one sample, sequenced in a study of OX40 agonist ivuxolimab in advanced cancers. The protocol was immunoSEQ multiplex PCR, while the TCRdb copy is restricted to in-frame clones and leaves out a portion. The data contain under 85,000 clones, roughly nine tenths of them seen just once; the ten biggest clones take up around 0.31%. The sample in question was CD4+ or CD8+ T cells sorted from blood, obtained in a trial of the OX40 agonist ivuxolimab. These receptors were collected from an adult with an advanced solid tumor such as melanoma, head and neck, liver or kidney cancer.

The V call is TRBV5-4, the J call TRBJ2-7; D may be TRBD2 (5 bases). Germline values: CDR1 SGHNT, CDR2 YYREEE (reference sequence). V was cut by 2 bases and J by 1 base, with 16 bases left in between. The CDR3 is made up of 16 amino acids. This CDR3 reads CASSFFLGAVSYEQYF. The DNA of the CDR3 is TGTGCCAGCAGCTTTTTTCTGGGAGCCGTGTCCTACGAGCAGTACTTC.

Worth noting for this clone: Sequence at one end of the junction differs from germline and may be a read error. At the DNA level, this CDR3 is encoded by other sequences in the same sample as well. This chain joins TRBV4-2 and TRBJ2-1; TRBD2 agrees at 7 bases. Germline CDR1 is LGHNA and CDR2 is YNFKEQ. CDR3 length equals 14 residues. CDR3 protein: CASRISRLANEQFF. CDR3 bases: TGTGCCAGCAGGATCTCCCGACTAGCCAATGAGCAATTCTTC.

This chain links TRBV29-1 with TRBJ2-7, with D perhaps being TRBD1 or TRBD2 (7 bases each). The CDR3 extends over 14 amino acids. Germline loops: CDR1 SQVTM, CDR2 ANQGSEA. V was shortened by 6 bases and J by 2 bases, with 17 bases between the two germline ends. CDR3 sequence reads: CSVIQGTTTYEQYF. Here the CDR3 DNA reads TGCAGCGTGATACAGGGGACTACAACCTACGAGCAGTACTTC.

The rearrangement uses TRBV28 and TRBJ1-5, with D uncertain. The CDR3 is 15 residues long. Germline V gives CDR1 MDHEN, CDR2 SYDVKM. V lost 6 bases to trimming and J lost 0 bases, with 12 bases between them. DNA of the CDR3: TGTGCCAGCAGCCTCCGGATAGTTAGCAATCAGCCCCAGCATTTT. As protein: CASSLRIVSNQPQHF.

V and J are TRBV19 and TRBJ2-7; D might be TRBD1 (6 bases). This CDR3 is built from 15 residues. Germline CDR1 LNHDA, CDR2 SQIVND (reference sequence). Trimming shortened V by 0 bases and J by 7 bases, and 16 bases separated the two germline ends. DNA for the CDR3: TGTGCCAGTAGTATAGAAGGGACATTCTCGGGGGAGCAGTACTTC. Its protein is CASSIEGTFSGEQYF.

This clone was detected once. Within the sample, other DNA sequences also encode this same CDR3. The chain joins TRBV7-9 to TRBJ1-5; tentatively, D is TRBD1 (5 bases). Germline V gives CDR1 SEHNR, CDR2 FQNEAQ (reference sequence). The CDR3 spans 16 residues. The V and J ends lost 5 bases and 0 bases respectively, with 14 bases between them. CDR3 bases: TGTGCCAGCAGCGGAGACGGGGGAAATAGCAATCAGCCCCAGCATTTT. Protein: CASSGDGGNSNQPQHF.

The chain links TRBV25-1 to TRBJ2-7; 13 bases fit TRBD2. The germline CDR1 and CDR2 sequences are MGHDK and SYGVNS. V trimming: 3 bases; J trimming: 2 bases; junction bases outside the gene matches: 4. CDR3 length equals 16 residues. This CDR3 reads CASSDGTSGRAYEQYF. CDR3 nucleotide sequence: TGTGCCAGCAGTGACGGAACTAGCGGGAGGGCCTACGAGCAGTACTTC.

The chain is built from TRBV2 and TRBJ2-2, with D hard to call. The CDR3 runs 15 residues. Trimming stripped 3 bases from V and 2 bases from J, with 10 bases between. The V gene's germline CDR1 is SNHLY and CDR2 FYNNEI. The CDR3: CASSEISRNTGELFF. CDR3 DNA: TGTGCCAGCAGTGAGATCAGCAGAAACACCGGGGAGCTGTTTTTT.

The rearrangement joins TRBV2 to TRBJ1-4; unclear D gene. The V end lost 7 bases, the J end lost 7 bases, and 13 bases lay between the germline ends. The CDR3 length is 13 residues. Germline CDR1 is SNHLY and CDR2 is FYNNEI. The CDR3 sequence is CASTRAVVEKLFF. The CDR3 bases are TGTGCCAGCACCCGAGCTGTGGTTGAAAAACTGTTTTTT.

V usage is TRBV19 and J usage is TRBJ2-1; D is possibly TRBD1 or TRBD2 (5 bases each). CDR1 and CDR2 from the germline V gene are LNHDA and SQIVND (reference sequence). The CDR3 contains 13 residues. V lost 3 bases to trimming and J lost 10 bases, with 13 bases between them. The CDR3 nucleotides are TGTGCCAGTAGTATCGAGGGACCAACGGAGCAGTTCTTC. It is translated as CASSIEGPTEQFF.

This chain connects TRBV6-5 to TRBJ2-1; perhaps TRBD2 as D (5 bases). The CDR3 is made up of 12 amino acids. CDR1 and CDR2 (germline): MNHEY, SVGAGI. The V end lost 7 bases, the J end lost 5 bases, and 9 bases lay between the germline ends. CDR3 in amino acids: CASTSLDNEQFF. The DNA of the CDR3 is TGTGCCAGCACCTCACTAGACAATGAGCAGTTCTTC.

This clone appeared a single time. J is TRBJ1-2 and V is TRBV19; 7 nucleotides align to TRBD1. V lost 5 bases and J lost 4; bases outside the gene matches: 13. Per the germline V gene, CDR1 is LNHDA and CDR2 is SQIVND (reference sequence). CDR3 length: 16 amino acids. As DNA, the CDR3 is TGTGCCAGTAGTTTCACCAGAGGGGGCGTAGGCTATGGCTACACCTTC. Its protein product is CASSFTRGGVGYGYTF.

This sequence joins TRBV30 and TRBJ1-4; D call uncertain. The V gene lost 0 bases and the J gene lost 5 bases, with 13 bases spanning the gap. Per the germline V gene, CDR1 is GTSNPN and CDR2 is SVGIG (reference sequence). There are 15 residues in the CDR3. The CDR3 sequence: CAWSVQLVANEKLFF. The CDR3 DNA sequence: TGTGCCTGGAGTGTCCAGTTGGTCGCGAATGAAAAACTGTTTTTT.

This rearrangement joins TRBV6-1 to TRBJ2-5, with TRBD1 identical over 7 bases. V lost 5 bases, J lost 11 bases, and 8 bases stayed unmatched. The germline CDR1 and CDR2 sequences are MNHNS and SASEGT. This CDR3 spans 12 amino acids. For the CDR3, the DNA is TGTGCCAGCAGTACAAGGGGGCCTGAGCAGTACTTC. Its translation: CASSTRGPEQYF.

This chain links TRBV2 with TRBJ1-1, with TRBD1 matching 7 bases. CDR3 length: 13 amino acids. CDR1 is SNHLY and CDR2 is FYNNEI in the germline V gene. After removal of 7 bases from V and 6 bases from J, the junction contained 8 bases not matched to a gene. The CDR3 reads CASTPDRDAEAFF. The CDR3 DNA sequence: TGTGCCAGCACTCCCGACAGGGACGCTGAAGCTTTCTTT.

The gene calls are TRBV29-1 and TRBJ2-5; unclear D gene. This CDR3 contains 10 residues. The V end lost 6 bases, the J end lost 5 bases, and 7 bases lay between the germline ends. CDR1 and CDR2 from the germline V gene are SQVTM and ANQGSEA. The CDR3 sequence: CSVAYETQYF. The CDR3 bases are TGCAGCGTAGCATACGAGACCCAGTACTTC.

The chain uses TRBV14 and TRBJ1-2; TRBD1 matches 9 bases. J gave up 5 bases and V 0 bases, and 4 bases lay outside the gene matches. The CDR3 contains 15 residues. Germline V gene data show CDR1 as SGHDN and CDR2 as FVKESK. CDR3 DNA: TGTGCCAGCAGCCAAGAGGGACAGGGTTATTATGGCTACACCTTC. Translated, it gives CASSQEGQGYYGYTF.

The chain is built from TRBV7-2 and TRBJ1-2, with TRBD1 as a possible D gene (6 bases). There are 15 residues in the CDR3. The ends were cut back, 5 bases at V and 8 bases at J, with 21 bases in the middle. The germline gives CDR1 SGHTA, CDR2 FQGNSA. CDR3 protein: CASSTTQGMFDGYTF. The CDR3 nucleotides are TGTGCCAGCAGCACTACACAGGGAATGTTTGACGGCTACACCTTC.

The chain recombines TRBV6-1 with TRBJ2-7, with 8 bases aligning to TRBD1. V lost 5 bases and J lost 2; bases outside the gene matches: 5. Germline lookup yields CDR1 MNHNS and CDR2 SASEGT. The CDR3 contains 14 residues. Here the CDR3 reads CASSRGQATYEQYF. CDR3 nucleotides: TGTGCCAGCAGTCGGGGACAGGCCACCTACGAGCAGTACTTC.

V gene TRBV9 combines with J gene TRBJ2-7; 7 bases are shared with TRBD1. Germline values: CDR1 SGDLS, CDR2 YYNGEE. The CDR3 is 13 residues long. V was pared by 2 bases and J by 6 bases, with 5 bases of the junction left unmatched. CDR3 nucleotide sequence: TGTGCCAGCAGCGTCTCCCCAGGGGGCGAGCAGTACTTC. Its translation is CASSVSPGGEQYF.

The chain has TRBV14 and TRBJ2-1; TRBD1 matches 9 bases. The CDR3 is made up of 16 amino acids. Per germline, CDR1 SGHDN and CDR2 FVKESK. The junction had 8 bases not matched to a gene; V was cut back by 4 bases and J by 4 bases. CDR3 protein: CASSRAGTGLYNEQFF. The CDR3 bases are TGTGCCAGCAGCCGTGCCGGGACAGGGTTATACAATGAGCAGTTCTTC. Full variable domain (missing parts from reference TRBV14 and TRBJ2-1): EAGVTQFPSHSVIEKGQTVTLRCDPISGHDNLYWYRRVMGKEIKFLLHFVKESKQDESGMPNNRFLAERTGGTYSTLKVQPAELEDSGVYFCASSRAGTGLYNEQFFGPGTRLTVL.

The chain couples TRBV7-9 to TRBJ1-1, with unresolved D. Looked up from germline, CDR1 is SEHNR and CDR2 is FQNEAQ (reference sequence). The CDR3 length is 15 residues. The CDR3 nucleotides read TGTGTCGGGAAGGCCTTGGAGTTGATGAACACTGAAGCTTTCTTT. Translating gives CVGKALELMNTEAFF.